This T cell receptor beta chain was observed in a study of shared clonotypes between healthy human individuals. TCRdb's copy holds only in-frame clones and misses some; the assay was immunoSEQ multiplex PCR. This table holds 1.4 million or so clones, approximately 98.5% found once. V lost 3 bases, J lost 3 bases, and 9 bases lay in between. Germline V gene data show CDR1 as KGHSH and CDR2 as LQKENI. The CDR3 runs to 13 residues. Of note for this clone: The sample contains more than one DNA sequence encoding this CDR3.

V usage is TRBV18 and J usage is TRBJ2-7, with D possibly TRBD1 on 6 matching bases. This sequence was found in a man aged 25-40 years in good health. What was sequenced was naive CD4+ T cells sorted from blood. Subset: CD45RA+ positively selected. The CDR3 protein is CASSPTGFYEQYF. The DNA of the CDR3 is TGTGCCAGCTCACCGACAGGATTCTACGAGCAGTACTTC. Full variable domain (remainder filled in from reference TRBV18 and TRBJ2-7): NAGVMQNPRHLVRRRGQEARLRCSPMKGHSHVYWYRQLPEEGLKFMVYLQKENIIDESGMPKERFSAEFPKEGPSILRIQQVVRGDSAAYFCASSPTGFYEQYFGPGTRLTVT.